This TCR beta chain was found in a study of blood T cell repertoires in COVID-19. The CDR3 is 15 amino acids. The ends lost 1 base at V and 10 bases at J; junction bases unmatched: 8. Germline CDR1 is SGHTA and CDR2 is FQGTGA. Libraries were prepared by immunoSEQ multiplex PCR; TCRdb keeps only in-frame clonotypes and omits some of them. This sample has under 150,000 clones, with over 80% found just once. Sequenced input: PBMCs or T cells enriched from blood (not recorded which). The receptor was derived from a woman aged 40 to 50 who had recovered from COVID-19. The chain recombines TRBV7-3 with TRBJ2-1, with 9 bases aligning to TRBD2. The CDR3, as DNA: TGTGCCAGCAGCTTAATGCTAGCGGGATTTAGGGAGCAGTTCTTC. Protein sequence: CASSLMLAGFREQFF.